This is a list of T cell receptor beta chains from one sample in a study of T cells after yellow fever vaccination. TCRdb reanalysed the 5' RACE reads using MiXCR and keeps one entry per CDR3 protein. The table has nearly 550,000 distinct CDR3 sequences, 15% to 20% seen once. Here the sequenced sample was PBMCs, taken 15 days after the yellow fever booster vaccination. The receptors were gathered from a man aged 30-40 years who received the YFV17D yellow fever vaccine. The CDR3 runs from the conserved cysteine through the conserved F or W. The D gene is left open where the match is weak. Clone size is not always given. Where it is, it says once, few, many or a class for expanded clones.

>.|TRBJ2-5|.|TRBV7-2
TGTGCCAGCAGCTCCCAACGGGGGAGGTCAGAGACCCAGTACTTC
CASSSQRGRSETQYF
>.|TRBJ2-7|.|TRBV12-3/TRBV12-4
TGTGCCAGCAGTTTACTCCTCTCCTACGAGCAGTACTTC
CASSLLLSYEQYF
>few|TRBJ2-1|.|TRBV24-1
TGTGCCACCAGTGCGCGGGTAGACAATGAGCAGTTCTTC
CATSARVDNEQFF
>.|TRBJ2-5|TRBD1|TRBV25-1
TGTGCCAGCAGTGAGTCAAGGGGGCTGAGGGAGACCCAGTACTTC
CASSESRGLRETQYF
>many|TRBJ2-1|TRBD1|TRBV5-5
TGTGCCAGCAGCCCCACCCTGGGGACAGGGGGTATCTATGAGCAGTTCTTC
CASSPTLGTGGIYEQFF
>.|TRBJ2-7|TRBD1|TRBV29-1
TGCAGCGTTGAAGATCAATTAAGACAGGGGGCTTACGAGCAGTACTTC
CSVEDQLRQGAYEQYF
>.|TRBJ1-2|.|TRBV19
TGTGCCAGTAGAAACAACCCCGCAACGGTACATGGCTACACCTTC
CASRNNPATVHGYTF
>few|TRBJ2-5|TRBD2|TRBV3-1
TGTGCCAGCAGCCCCCGAGTGGGAGGGCGAGAGACCCAGTACTTC
CASSPRVGGRETQYF
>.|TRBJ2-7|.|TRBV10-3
TGTGCCATCAGTGAAAAGGGCTTAAGCTCCTACGAGCAGTACTTC
CAISEKGLSSYEQYF
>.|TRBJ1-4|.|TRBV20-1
TGCAGTGCTAGAAAACAGGGTGTTGGGAATGAAAAACTGTTTTTT
CSARKQGVGNEKLFF
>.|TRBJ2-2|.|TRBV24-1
TGTGCCACCAGTGATTTTAGCCTCACCGGGGAGCTGTTTTTT
CATSDFSLTGELFF
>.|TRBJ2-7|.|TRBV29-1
TGCAGCGTTCGCGGCGGGACCACCTACGAGCAGTACTTC
CSVRGGTTYEQYF
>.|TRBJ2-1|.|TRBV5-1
TGCGCCAGCAGCTTAGCGGCTTCTGAGGACAATGAGCAGTTCTTC
CASSLAASEDNEQFF
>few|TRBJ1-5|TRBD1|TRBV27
TGTGCCAGCGCCTTAGGGGCAGGGGGTCAGCCCCAGCATTTT
CASALGAGGQPQHF
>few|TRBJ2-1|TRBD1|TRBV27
TGTGCCAGCAGTATCTCGCGACAGGGTAACAATGAGCAGTTCTTC
CASSISRQGNNEQFF
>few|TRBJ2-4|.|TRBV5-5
TGTGCCAGCAGCTTGGGACAGGAGAACAGAAAAAACATTCAGTACTTC
CASSLGQENRKNIQYF
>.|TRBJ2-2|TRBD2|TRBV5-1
TGCGCCAGCAGCATCCTATCACCTAGCGGGAGTTCCAAATCCGGGGAGCTGTTTTTT
CASSILSPSGSSKSGELFF
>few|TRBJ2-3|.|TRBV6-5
TGTGCCAGCAGTTCCATAGCGGCTAGCACAGATACGCAGTATTTT
CASSSIAASTDTQYF
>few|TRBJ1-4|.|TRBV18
TGTGCCAGCTCACCCGGGGGACCTCAAGAAAAACTGTTTTTT
CASSPGGPQEKLFF
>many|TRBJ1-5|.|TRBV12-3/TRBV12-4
TGTGCCAGCAGTTTTACGTCCAATCAGCCCCAGCATTTT
CASSFTSNQPQHF
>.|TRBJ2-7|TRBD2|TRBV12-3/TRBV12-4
TGTGCCAGCAGTTTCGTCTCTGGGACTAGCGGTCTGGCAAGCGAGCAGTACTTC
CASSFVSGTSGLASEQYF
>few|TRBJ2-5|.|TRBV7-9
TGTGCCAGCAGCTTAGCGGCGGGTAACCAAGAGACCCAGTACTTC
CASSLAAGNQETQYF
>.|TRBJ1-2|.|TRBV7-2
TGTGCCAGCATTCCCTCTAGGGGAGCTAACTATGGCTACACCTTC
CASIPSRGANYGYTF
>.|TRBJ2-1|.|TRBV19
TGTGCCGTAGTGGTAGGGCCCTACAATGAGCAGTTCTTC
CAVVVGPYNEQFF
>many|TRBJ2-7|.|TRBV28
TGTGCCAGCAGTTTGGGCGGGGAAGACTCCTACGAGCAGTACTTC
CASSLGGEDSYEQYF
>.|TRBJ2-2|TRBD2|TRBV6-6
TGTGCCAGCGGGGAGGGCACGCCCGGGGAGCTGTTTTTT
CASGEGTPGELFF
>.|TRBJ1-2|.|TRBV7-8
TGTGCCAGCAGCCTCGGTTATGGGTATGGCTACACCTTC
CASSLGYGYGYTF
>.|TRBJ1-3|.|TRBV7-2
TGTGCCAGCAGCTTCGGGAGGGGCATAGGTGGAAACACCATATATTTT
CASSFGRGIGGNTIYF
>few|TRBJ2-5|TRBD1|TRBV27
TGTGCCAGCAGGATGGCGTACAGGGGAAACGGAGAGACCCAGTACTTC
CASRMAYRGNGETQYF